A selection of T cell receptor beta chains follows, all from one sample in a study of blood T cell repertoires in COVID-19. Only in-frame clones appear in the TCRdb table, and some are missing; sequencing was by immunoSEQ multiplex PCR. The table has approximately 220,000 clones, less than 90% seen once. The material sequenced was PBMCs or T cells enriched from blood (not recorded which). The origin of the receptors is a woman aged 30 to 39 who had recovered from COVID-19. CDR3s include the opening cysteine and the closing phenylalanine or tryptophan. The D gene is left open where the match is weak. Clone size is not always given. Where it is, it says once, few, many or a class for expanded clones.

TGTGCCAGCAGCATCGGGACAGGGTTCGAGACCCAGTACTTC	CASSIGTGFETQYF	TRBV6-5	NA	TRBD1	TRBJ2-5
TGCAGTGCTAGTCCTAAACCGGGACAAAAAACGAACACCGGGGAGCTGTTTTTT	CSASPKPGQKTNTGELFF	TRBV20-1	NA	NA	TRBJ2-2
TGTGCCAGCAGCCAAGTTAGGAACACTGAAGCTTTCTTT	CASSQVRNTEAFF	TRBV14	NA	NA	TRBJ1-1
TGTGCCAGCAGCTTAAGGATCGCTAGCGGGGGGGGCACAGATACGCAGTATTTT	CASSLRIASGGGTDTQYF	TRBV7-9	NA	TRBD2	TRBJ2-3
TGTGCCAGCAGCCAAGCTGTGGGGGGAACAGGTGGCTACACCTTC	CASSQAVGGTGGYTF	TRBV14	NA	NA	TRBJ1-2
TGCGCCAGCAGCCAAGAGCCTCAGGGTGGTCAGCCCCAGCATTTT	CASSQEPQGGQPQHF	TRBV4-1	NA	NA	TRBJ1-5
TGTGCCAGCAGCCCAAGGTCCTACGAGCGCAAACAGGGAAATCAGCCCCAGCATTTT	CASSPRSYERKQGNQPQHF	TRBV11-3	NA	NA	TRBJ1-5
TGTGCCAGCAGTCTAGGTTTTGGATCACCCCTCCACTTT	CASSLGFGSPLHF	TRBV6-2/TRBV6-3	NA	NA	TRBJ1-6
TGTGCCAGCAGTGAGGATAGCGGGGGCTTTAGCACAGATACGCAGTATTTT	CASSEDSGGFSTDTQYF	TRBV2	NA	TRBD2	TRBJ2-3
TGTGCCAGTAGTCCCCGCAGGAACACTGAAGCTTTCTTT	CASSPRRNTEAFF	TRBV19	NA	NA	TRBJ1-1
TGTGCCAGCAGCTTAACCAGGGGGTCAATTAATTCACCCCTCCACTTT	CASSLTRGSINSPLHF	TRBV5-8	NA	TRBD1	TRBJ1-6
TGTGCCAGCAGCGTTCACAGGGGGCAGACCCAGTACTTC	CASSVHRGQTQYF	TRBV9	NA	TRBD1	TRBJ2-5
TGTGCCAGCAGCCGCGGGTCCAATGAGCAGTTCTTC	CASSRGSNEQFF	TRBV7-3	NA	NA	TRBJ2-1
TGCGCCAGCAGCCAAAGCAAATTTCGGAGCTCTGGGGCCAACGTCCTGACTTTC	CASSQSKFRSSGANVLTF	TRBV4-3	NA	NA	TRBJ2-6
TGTGCCAGCTCACCGCTACAGCTTCGGACCTACGAGCAGTACTTC	CASSPLQLRTYEQYF	TRBV18	NA	NA	TRBJ2-7
TGTGCCAGCAGACAGGACGGTAACTATGGCTACACCTTC	CASRQDGNYGYTF	TRBV6-5	NA	NA	TRBJ1-2
TGTGCCAGCAGTGAAGCGCTCGGTGGAGGAAACACTGAAGCTTTCTTT	CASSEALGGGNTEAFF	TRBV6-1	NA	NA	TRBJ1-1
TGCAGCGTTGGGGGACAGGGGACAGTTGGAAACACCATATATTTT	CSVGGQGTVGNTIYF	TRBV29-1	NA	TRBD1	TRBJ1-3
TGTGCCAGTAGTATACGGGAGTACACTGAAGCTTTCTTT	CASSIREYTEAFF	TRBV19	NA	NA	TRBJ1-1
TGCGCCAGCAGCTTGGGCAGGGGTAACTATGGCTACACCTTC	CASSLGRGNYGYTF	TRBV5-1	NA	NA	TRBJ1-2
TGTGCCAGCAGCTGGGACAAGAACACCGGGGAGCTGTTTTTT	CASSWDKNTGELFF	TRBV5-5	NA	NA	TRBJ2-2
TGCGCCAGCGGGCTAGCGGGGGACACAGATACGCAGTATTTT	CASGLAGDTDTQYF	TRBV5-1	once	TRBD2	TRBJ2-3
TGCGCCAGCAGCTTGGTGACAGGGGAGGCGATGAACACTGAAGCTTTCTTT	CASSLVTGEAMNTEAFF	TRBV5-1	NA	TRBD1	TRBJ1-1
TGTGCCAGCAGTTCGGCAGGGGGGCAGTTCTTC	CASSSAGGQFF	TRBV12-3/TRBV12-4	once	TRBD1	TRBJ2-1
TGTGCCAGCAGCTTTGGGGGCCTGGATGGAAACACCATATATTTT	CASSFGGLDGNTIYF	TRBV11-2	NA	NA	TRBJ1-3
TGTGCCACCAGCCCGGACCGGGACAGACTCTCCGGGACCCAGTACTTC	CATSPDRDRLSGTQYF	TRBV15	NA	TRBD1	TRBJ2-5
TGTGCCAGCAGCCAAGTACAGGGAATCTATGGCTACACCTTC	CASSQVQGIYGYTF	TRBV14	NA	NA	TRBJ1-2
TGTGCCAGCAGTGGCACCCATCAGCCCCAGCATTTT	CASSGTHQPQHF	TRBV12-3/TRBV12-4	once	NA	TRBJ1-5
TGCGCCAGCAGCTCCCCGACAGGGCCTATCCAAGAGACCCAGTACTTC	CASSSPTGPIQETQYF	TRBV5-1	NA	TRBD1	TRBJ2-5
TGCGCCAGCAGCTTTAGCGGGGGGGCCGAGAATGAGCAGTTCTTC	CASSFSGGAENEQFF	TRBV5-1	NA	TRBD2	TRBJ2-1
TGTGCCAGCAGCAAAGAATATAACACTGAAGCTTTCTTT	CASSKEYNTEAFF	TRBV7-9	NA	NA	TRBJ1-1
TGCGCCAGCAGCCAGGTGACTAGCGGGGGGCAAGAGACCCAGTACTTC	CASSQVTSGGQETQYF	TRBV4-1	NA	TRBD2	TRBJ2-5
TGTGCCAGCAGCCCGGGACAGGGAAACTCCTACGAGCAGTACTTC	CASSPGQGNSYEQYF	TRBV3-1/TRBV3-2	NA	TRBD1	TRBJ2-7
TGTGCCAGCAGCTTCGGATCCGGGACAGGATGGACCGAGCAGTACTTC	CASSFGSGTGWTEQYF	TRBV5-4	NA	TRBD1	TRBJ2-7
TGTGCCAGTAGTCCCGGGCAGGGCATCCGTGGGGGCTACACCTTC	CASSPGQGIRGGYTF	TRBV19	NA	NA	TRBJ1-2
TGTGCCAGCAGCCCCGTTAGTCGGGTCTACGAGCAGTACTTC	CASSPVSRVYEQYF	TRBV7-6	NA	NA	TRBJ2-7
TGCGCCAGCAGCCAAGGGGGAGCCATCTATGGCTACACCTTC	CASSQGGAIYGYTF	TRBV4-1	NA	NA	TRBJ1-2
TGTGCCAGCTCACACCGGGACAGGGTGGATGAAAAACTGTTTTTT	CASSHRDRVDEKLFF	TRBV18	NA	TRBD1	TRBJ1-4
TGTGCCACCAGCAGAGATACACGGGGGGCCTACAATGAGCAGTTCTTC	CATSRDTRGAYNEQFF	TRBV15	NA	TRBD2	TRBJ2-1
TGTGCCAGCAGCTCCGGGGGTTCCCCTAGCACAGATACGCAGTATTTT	CASSSGGSPSTDTQYF	TRBV3-1/TRBV3-2	NA	NA	TRBJ2-3
TGTGCCAGCAGCTCCCGACAGGGGGCCTACGAGCAGTACTTC	CASSSRQGAYEQYF	TRBV7-9	NA	TRBD1	TRBJ2-7
TGTGCCACCAGCATAGGACAGGGCAACAATTCACCCCTCCACTTT	CATSIGQGNNSPLHF	TRBV15	NA	TRBD1	TRBJ1-6
TGTGCCAGCAGCCAAGGAGTAAATCAGCCCCAGCATTTT	CASSQGVNQPQHF	TRBV14	NA	NA	TRBJ1-5
TGTGCCACCAGTGATTTCGAGAAACGAAGCTATTATGGCTACACCTTC	CATSDFEKRSYYGYTF	TRBV24-1	NA	NA	TRBJ1-2
TGTGCCAGCAGCTTAATTTATCAAGGGACAGGGGGCAGGACAGATACGCAGTATTTT	CASSLIYQGTGGRTDTQYF	TRBV7-2	few	TRBD1	TRBJ2-3
TGTGCCAGCAGTGAAGCGCAGGGGGTCTATGGCTACACCTTC	CASSEAQGVYGYTF	TRBV6-1	NA	TRBD1	TRBJ1-2
TGCGCCAGCAGCCAAGATGTTTCGGGATATAGCAATCAGCCCCAGCATTTT	CASSQDVSGYSNQPQHF	TRBV4-1	once	NA	TRBJ1-5
TGTGCCAGCAGTTGGAGGGAGGGGAGGACCCTCCACTTT	CASSWREGRTLHF	TRBV6-5	NA	NA	TRBJ1-6
TGTGCCAGCAGCTTAGTTTCTGCGAACACCGGGGAGCTGTTTTTT	CASSLVSANTGELFF	TRBV7-9	NA	NA	TRBJ2-2
TGTGCCAGCATGCGTGATAGCAATCAGCCCCAGCATTTT	CASMRDSNQPQHF	TRBV6-5	NA	NA	TRBJ1-5
TGTGCCAGCAGTTACCAGCTAGCGGGGGGCTCCTACGAGCAGTACTTC	CASSYQLAGGSYEQYF	TRBV6-2/TRBV6-3	NA	TRBD2	TRBJ2-7
TGTGCCAGCAGCCAAAATAGGGGCAATGAGCAGTTCTTC	CASSQNRGNEQFF	TRBV4-2	NA	NA	TRBJ2-1